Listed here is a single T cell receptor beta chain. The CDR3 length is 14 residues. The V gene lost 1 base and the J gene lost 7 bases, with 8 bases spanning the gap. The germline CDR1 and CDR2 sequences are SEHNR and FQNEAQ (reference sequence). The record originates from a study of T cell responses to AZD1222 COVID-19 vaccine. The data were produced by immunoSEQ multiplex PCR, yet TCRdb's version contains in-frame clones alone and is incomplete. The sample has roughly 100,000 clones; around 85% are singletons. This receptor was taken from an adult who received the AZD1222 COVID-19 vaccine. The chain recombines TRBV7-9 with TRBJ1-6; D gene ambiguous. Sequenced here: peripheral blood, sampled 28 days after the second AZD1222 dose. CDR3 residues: CASSLEGGNSPLHF. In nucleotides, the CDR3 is TGTGCCAGCAGCTTAGAGGGTGGGAATTCACCCCTCCACTTT.